Each of the 7 T cell receptor beta chains below was sequenced from the same sample in a study of blood T cell repertoires in COVID-19. Assay: immunoSEQ multiplex PCR; the TCRdb copy retains only in-frame clones and omits some. The sample carries 50,000 to 65,000 clones, 88% recorded once. Sequences were obtained from peripheral blood. Receptors originate from a man between 50 and 59 years old with active COVID-19.

The chain has TRBV9 and TRBJ1-1, with TRBD1 identical over 8 bases. The CDR3 is made up of 14 amino acids. V lost 4 bases and J lost 4; bases outside the gene matches: 6. The germline V gene encodes CDR1 SGDLS and CDR2 YYNGEE. The CDR3 nucleotides are TGTGCCAGCAGCCTTAGGACAGGGAGCACTGAAGCTTTCTTT. Protein sequence: CASSLRTGSTEAFF.

This rearrangement joins TRBV7-8 to TRBJ2-3, with a tentative D call TRBD2 (6 bases). The length of the CDR3 is 15 residues. The germline CDR1 and CDR2 sequences are SGHVS and FQNEAQ. V lost 5 bases and J 2 bases, leaving 14 bases between the germline ends. The CDR3: CASSRTGLDTDTQYF. CDR3 DNA sequence: TGTGCCAGCAGCCGTACGGGACTCGACACAGATACGCAGTATTTT.

The chain recombines TRBV27 with TRBJ1-6, with TRBD1 identical over 8 bases. The CDR3 is made up of 16 amino acids. Trimming cost V 2 bases and J 6 bases; bases outside gene matches: 6. Germline CDR1 and CDR2: MNHEY and SMNVEV (reference sequence). For the CDR3, the DNA is TGTGCCAGCAGTTTAAATAGGGACAGGTTTAATTCACCCCTCCACTTT. This codes for CASSLNRDRFNSPLHF.

The chain joins TRBV6-6 to TRBJ1-2, with a possible D match to TRBD1 (5 bases). This CDR3 is built from 13 residues. The V and J ends lost 5 bases and 6 bases respectively, with 13 bases between them. The germline V gene encodes CDR1 MNHNY and CDR2 SVGAGI (reference sequence). The CDR3 here is CASSVGGTNGYTF. CDR3 nucleotide sequence: TGTGCCAGCAGTGTCGGGGGAACGAATGGCTACACCTTC.

V usage is TRBV9 and J usage is TRBJ2-7, with TRBD1 matching 8 bases. V dropped 0 bases and J dropped 3; count of bases not matched to a gene: 5. This CDR3 comprises 15 residues. Germline V lookup: CDR1 SGDLS, CDR2 YYNGEE. DNA of the CDR3: TGTGCCAGCAGCGTAGGCGGACAGGGTCACTACGAGCAGTACTTC. It translates to CASSVGGQGHYEQYF. Drawing the rest from reference TRBV9 and TRBJ2-7, the complete variable domain is DSGVTQTPKHLITATGQRVTLRCSPRSGDLSVYWYQQSLDQGLQFLIQYYNGEERAKGNILERFSAQQFPDLHSELNLSSLELGDSALYFCASSVGGQGHYEQYFGPGTRLTVT.

The chain combines TRBV6-5 with TRBJ1-2; 7 bases agree with TRBD1. Germline assignment: CDR1 MNHEY and CDR2 SVGAGI. The CDR3 consists of 12 residues. V dropped 6 bases and J dropped 6; count of bases not matched to a gene: 4. CDR3 protein: CASRRGRDGYTF. In nucleotides, the CDR3 is TGTGCCAGCAGAAGGGGGCGCGATGGCTACACCTTC.

The genes are TRBV19 and TRBJ1-2; D gene ambiguous. This CDR3 has 13 amino acids. V was shortened by 0 bases and J by 7 bases, with 9 bases between the two germline ends. Looked up from germline, CDR1 is LNHDA and CDR2 is SQIVND (reference sequence). CDR3 nucleotide sequence: TGTGCCAGTAGTATAGACCAGAGAGGTGGCTACACCTTC. Amino acid sequence: CASSIDQRGGYTF.